The clone carrying this T cell receptor beta chain was counted many times. Its antigen is undetermined. The germline gives CDR1 SGHRS, CDR2 YFSETQ. This CDR3 has 17 amino acids. The V segment lost 2 bases and the J segment 0 bases; nucleotides outside the gene matches: 4. It was by quantitative 5'-RACE with molecular barcodes that TCR beta libraries were made. TCRdb called the 5' RACE reads again in MiXCR, with one record for every CDR3 protein. The sample has 200,000 to 250,000 distinct CDR3 sequences, around 11% seen once. The data stem from a study of CD8 T cells in ankylosing spondylitis. Whole-study findings and limits: What appeared characteristic of ankylosing spondylitis blood was a TCR beta motif of fewer than ten highly homologous variants. Researchers reportedly found disease-linked clones significantly enriched in matched ankylosing spondylitis synovial fluid. Disease-linked clones, CD8+, were relatively rare in peripheral blood.

The sequenced material came from blood, either unsorted or a sorted T cell fraction (not recorded which). V and J are TRBV5-1 and TRBJ2-6; 8 nucleotides agree with TRBD1. The TCR was taken from a male donor with ankylosing spondylitis or in good health (not recorded which). The CDR3 DNA sequence: TGCGCCAGCAGCTTCGGACAGGGCTACTCTGGGGCCAACGTCCTGACTTTC. Its protein is CASSFGQGYSGANVLTF.